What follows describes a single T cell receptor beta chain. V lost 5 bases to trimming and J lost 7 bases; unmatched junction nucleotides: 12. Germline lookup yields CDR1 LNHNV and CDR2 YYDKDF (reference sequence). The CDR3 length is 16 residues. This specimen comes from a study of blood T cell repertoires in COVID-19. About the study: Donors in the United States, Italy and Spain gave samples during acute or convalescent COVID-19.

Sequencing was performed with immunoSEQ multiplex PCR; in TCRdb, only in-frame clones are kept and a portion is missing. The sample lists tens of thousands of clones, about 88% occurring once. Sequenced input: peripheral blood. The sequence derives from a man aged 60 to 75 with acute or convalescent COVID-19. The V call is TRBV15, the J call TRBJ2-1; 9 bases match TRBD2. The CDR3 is CATSPPGGGAWNEQFF. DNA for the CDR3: TGTGCCACCAGCCCCCCGGGCGGGGGGGCGTGGAATGAGCAGTTCTTC. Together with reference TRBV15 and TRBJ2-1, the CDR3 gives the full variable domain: DAMVIQNPRYQVTQFGKPVTLSCSQTLNHNVMYWYQQKSSQAPKLLFHYYDKDFNNEADTPDNFQSRRPNTSFCFLDIRSPGLGDTAMYLCATSPPGGGAWNEQFFGPGTRLTVL.